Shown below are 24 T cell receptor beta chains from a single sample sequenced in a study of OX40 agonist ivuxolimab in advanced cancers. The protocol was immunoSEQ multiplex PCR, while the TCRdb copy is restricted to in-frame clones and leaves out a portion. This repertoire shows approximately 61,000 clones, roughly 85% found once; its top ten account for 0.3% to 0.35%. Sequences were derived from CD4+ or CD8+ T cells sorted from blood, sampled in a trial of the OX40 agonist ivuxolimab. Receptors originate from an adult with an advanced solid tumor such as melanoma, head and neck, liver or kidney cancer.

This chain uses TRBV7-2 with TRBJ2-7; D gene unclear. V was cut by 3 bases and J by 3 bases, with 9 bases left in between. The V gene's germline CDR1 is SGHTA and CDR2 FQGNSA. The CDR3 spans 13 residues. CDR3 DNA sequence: TGTGCCAGCAGCTTTGGGTCGGGCTACGAGCAGTACTTC. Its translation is CASSFGSGYEQYF. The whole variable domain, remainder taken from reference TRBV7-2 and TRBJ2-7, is GAGVSQSPSNKVTEKGKDVELRCDPISGHTALYWYRQSLGQGLEFLIYFQGNSAPDKSGLPSDRFSAERTGGSVSTLTIQRTQQEDSAVYLCASSFGSGYEQYFGPGTRLTVT.

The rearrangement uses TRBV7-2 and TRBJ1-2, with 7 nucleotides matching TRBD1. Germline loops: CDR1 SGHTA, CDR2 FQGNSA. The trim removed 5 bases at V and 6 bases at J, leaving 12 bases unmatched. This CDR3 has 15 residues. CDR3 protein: CASSPDRATSNGYTF. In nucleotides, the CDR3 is TGTGCCAGCAGCCCAGACAGGGCTACATCGAATGGCTACACCTTC.

CDR3 sequence: CASSDPGIAKNIQYF. The CDR3 coding sequence is TGTGCCAGCAGTGACCCAGGGATAGCCAAAAACATTCAGTACTTC. The J gene is TRBJ2-4, the V gene TRBV6-1; weak D call: TRBD1 (5 bases). CDR3 size: 15 residues. Trimming cost V 3 bases and J 0 bases, with 9 bases left between them. Germline V gives CDR1 MNHNS, CDR2 SASEGT.

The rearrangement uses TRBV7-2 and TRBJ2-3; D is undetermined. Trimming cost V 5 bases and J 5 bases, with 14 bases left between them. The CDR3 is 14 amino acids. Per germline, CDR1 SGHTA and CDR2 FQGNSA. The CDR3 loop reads CASSLQLEKDTQYF. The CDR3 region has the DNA TGTGCCAGCAGCCTGCAGCTCGAGAAAGATACGCAGTATTTT.

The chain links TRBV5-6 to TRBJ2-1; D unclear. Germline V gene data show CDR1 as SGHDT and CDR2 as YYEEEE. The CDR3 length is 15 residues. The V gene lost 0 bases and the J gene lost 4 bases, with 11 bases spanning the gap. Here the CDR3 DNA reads TGTGCCAGCAGCTTGGAGGCTAGAAATTACAATGAGCAGTTCTTC. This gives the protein CASSLEARNYNEQFF.

Here the CDR3 DNA reads TGTGCCAGCCAGTGGGGGGAAGAGGGGAACACTGAAGCTTTCTTT. Translation gives CASQWGEEGNTEAFF. The chain joins TRBV6-1 to TRBJ1-1; weak D call: TRBD1 (5 bases). V shed 8 bases and J shed 1 base, with 17 bases lying between them. CDR3 length: 15 amino acids. Germline values: CDR1 MNHNS, CDR2 SASEGT.

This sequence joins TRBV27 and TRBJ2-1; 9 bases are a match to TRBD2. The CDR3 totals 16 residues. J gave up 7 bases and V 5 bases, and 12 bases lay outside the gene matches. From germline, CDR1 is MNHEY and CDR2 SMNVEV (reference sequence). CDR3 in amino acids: CASSPRTSAFGNEQFF. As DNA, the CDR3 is TGTGCCAGCAGTCCCCGGACTAGCGCCTTTGGTAATGAGCAGTTCTTC.

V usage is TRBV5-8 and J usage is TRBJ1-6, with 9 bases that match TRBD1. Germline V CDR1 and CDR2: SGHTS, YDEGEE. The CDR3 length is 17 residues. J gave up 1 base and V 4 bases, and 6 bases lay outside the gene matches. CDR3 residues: CASSTGQGRSYNSPLHF. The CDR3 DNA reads TGTGCCAGCAGCACGGGACAGGGTAGGTCCTATAATTCACCCCTCCACTTT.

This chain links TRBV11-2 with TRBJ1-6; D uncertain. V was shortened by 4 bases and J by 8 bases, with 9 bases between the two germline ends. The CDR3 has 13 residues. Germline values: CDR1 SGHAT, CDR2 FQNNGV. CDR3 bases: TGTGCCAGCAGCTCCGGGTCCTATTCACCCCTCCACTTT. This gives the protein CASSSGSYSPLHF.

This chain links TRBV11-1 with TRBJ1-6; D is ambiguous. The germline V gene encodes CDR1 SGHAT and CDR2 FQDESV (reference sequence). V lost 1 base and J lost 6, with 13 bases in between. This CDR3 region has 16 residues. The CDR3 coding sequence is TGTGCCAGCAGCTTAGGAGACCGGATAACTAATTCACCCCTCCACTTT. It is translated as CASSLGDRITNSPLHF. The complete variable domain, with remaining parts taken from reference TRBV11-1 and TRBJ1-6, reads EAEVAQSPRYKITEKSQAVAFWCDPISGHATLYWYRQILGQGPELLVQFQDESVVDDSQLPKDRFSAERLKGVDSTLKIQPAELGDSAMYLCASSLGDRITNSPLHFGNGTRLTVT.

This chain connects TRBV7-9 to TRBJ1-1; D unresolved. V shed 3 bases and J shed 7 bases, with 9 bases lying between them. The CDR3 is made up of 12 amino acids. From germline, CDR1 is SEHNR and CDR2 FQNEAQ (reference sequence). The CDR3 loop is CASSLLGSEAFF. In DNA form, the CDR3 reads TGTGCCAGCAGCTTGCTCGGGAGTGAAGCTTTCTTT.

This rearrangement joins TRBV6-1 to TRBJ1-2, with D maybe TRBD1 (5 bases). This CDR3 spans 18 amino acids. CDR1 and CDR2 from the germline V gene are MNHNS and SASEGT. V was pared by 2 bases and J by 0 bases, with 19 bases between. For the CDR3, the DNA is TGTGCCAGCAGTGAAAGTGTTGGGAAGGGGTTAGCTAACTATGGCTACACCTTC. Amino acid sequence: CASSESVGKGLANYGYTF.

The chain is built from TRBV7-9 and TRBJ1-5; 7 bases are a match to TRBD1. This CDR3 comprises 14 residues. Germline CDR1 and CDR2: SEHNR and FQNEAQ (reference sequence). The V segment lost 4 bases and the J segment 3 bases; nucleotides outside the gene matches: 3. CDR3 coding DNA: TGTGCCAGCAGCTCCACAGGGGACAATCAGCCCCAGCATTTT. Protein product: CASSSTGDNQPQHF.

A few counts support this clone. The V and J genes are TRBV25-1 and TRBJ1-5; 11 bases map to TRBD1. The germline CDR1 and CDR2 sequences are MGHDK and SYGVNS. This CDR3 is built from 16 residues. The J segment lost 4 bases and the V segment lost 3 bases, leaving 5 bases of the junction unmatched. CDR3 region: CASSDSGTGGNQPQHF. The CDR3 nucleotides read TGTGCCAGCAGTGACTCCGGGACAGGGGGAAATCAGCCCCAGCATTTT.

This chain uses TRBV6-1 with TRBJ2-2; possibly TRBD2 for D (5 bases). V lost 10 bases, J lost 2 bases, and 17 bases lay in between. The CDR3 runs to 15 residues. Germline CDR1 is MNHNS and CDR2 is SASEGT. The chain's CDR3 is CAIPRTGINTGELFF. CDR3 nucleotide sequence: TGTGCCATTCCTAGGACTGGAATTAACACCGGGGAGCTGTTTTTT.

The CDR3 DNA reads as TGTGCCAGTAGTACCAACGCGGCGGAGACCCAGTACTTC. Protein sequence: CASSTNAAETQYF. The chain has TRBV19 and TRBJ2-5; no firm D call. The germline V and J ends were trimmed by 4 bases and 5 bases, with 11 bases remaining between them. The CDR3 extends over 13 amino acids. Looked up from germline, CDR1 is LNHDA and CDR2 is SQIVND (reference sequence).

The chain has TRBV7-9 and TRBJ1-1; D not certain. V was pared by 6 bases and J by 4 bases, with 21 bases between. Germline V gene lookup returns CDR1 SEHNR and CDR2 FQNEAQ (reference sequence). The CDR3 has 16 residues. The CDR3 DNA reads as TGTGCCAGCAGTCAAGACGTGGGTTGGAGCGGCACTGAAGCTTTCTTT. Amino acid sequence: CASSQDVGWSGTEAFF. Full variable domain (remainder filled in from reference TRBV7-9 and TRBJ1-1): DTGVSQNPRHKITKRGQNVTFRCDPISEHNRLYWYRQTLGQGPEFLTYFQNEAQLEKSRLLSDRFSAERPKGSFSTLEIQRTEQGDSAMYLCASSQDVGWSGTEAFFGQGTRLTVV.

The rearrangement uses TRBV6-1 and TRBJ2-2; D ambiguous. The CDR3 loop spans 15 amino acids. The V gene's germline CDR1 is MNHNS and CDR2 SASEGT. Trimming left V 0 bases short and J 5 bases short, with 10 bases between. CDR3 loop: CASSEARVWTGELFF. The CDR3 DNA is TGTGCCAGCAGTGAAGCACGGGTATGGACCGGGGAGCTGTTTTTT.

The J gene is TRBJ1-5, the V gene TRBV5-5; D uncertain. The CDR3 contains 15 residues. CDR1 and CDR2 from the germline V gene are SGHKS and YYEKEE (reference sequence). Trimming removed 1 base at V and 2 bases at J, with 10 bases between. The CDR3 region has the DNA TGTGCCAGCAGCTTGATCGGGGAAGGCAATCAGCCCCAGCATTTT. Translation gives CASSLIGEGNQPQHF. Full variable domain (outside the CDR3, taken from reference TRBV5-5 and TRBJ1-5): DAGVTQSPTHLIKTRGQQVTLRCSPISGHKSVSWYQQVLGQGPQFIFQYYEKEERGRGNFPDRFSARQFPNYSSELNVNALLLGDSALYLCASSLIGEGNQPQHFGDGTRLSIL.

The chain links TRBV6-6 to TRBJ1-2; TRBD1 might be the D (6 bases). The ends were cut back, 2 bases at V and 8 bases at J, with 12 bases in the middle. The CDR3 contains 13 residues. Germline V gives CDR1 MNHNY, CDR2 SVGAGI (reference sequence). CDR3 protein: CASSYDRSIGYTF. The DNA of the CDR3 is TGTGCCAGCAGTTACGACAGGTCGATCGGCTACACCTTC.

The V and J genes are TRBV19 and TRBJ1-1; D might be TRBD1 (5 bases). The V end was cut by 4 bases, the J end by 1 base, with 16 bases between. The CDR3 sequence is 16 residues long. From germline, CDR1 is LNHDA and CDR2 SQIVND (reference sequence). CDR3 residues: CASSRGTGTANTEAFF. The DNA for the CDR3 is TGTGCCAGTAGTAGGGGAACCGGGACGGCGAACACTGAAGCTTTCTTT.

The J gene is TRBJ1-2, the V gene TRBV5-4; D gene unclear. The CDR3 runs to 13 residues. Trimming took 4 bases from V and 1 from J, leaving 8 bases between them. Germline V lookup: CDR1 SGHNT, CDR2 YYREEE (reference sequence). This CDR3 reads CASSEDRNYGYTF. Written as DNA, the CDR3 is TGTGCCAGCAGCGAAGACCGTAACTATGGCTACACCTTC.

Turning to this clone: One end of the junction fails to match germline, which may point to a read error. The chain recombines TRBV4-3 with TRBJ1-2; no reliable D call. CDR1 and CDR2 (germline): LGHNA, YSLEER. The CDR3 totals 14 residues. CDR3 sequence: CASSQDRRQYGYTF. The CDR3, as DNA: TGCGCCAGCAGTCAAGATAGGAGACAATATGGCTACACCTTC.

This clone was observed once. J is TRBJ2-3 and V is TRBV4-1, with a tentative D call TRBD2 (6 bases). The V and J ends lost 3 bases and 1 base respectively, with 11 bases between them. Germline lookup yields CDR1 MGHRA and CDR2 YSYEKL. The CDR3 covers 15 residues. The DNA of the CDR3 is TGCGCCAGCAGCCATCCGGGGGTAGGCACAGATACGCAGTATTTT. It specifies CASSHPGVGTDTQYF.